This TCR beta chain was identified during a study of T cells in Graves' hyperthyroidism and ophthalmopathy. About the study: Peripheral blood was drawn at first diagnosis, prior to all treatment.

Notes on the study in general: Most clonotypes expanded in the thyroid (above 0.001) were also present in blood. From stable hyperthyroidism, ophthalmopathy was set apart by a 13 V-J model.

The germline CDR1 and CDR2 sequences are MGHRA and YSYEKL. The CDR3 is made up of 15 amino acids. V was cut by 1 base and J by 6 bases, with 12 bases left in between. Diagnoses were established using clinical symptoms, serum thyroxine and TRAb, thyroid ultrasound and orbital computed tomography. With regard to this clonotype: No antigen is known for it.

The source material, RNA transcripts, was used to amplify TCR beta CDR3 regions. In the first-round RT-PCR of the TCR CDR3, the HTBI primer set was used. From the multiplex PCR reads, TCRdb called clonotypes with MiXCR, one entry per CDR3 protein. The table has hundreds of thousands of distinct CDR3 sequences, 13% to 15% seen once; the top ten hold roughly a tenth. The V gene is TRBV4-1, the J gene TRBJ2-2; possibly TRBD2 for D (6 bases). The material sequenced was blood. The source is a woman in her late teens or twenties with Graves' hyperthyroidism. The CDR3 DNA reads as TGCGCCAGCAGCCAAGTTAAGCTAGCGTCCGGGGAGCTGTTTTTT. Amino acid sequence: CASSQVKLASGELFF.